This T cell receptor beta chain was documented in a study of control samples from healthy donors and cancer patients. The protocol was immunoSEQ multiplex PCR, while the TCRdb copy is restricted to in-frame clones and leaves out a portion. The sample has approximately 90,000 clones, approximately 89% seen once. This CDR3 region has 13 residues. The V and J ends lost 3 bases and 4 bases respectively, with 7 bases between them. The V gene is TRBV12-3 or TRBV12-4, the J gene TRBJ1-3; D is undetermined. The clonotype was recovered from a man aged 30 to 45 in good health. Sequenced sample: blood. Here the CDR3 DNA reads TGTGCCAGCAGTTTGACGGCGGGAAACACCATATATTTT. Its translation: CASSLTAGNTIYF.